The rows below give T cell receptor beta chains drawn from one sample of a study of CD8 T cells in ankylosing spondylitis. TCRdb called the 5' RACE reads again in MiXCR, with one record for every CDR3 protein. The sample includes some 150,000 distinct CDR3 sequences, roughly 44% of them seen just once. The sample consisted of synovial fluid, either unsorted or a sorted T cell fraction (not recorded which). The receptor set was obtained from a male donor with ankylosing spondylitis. CDR3s include the opening cysteine and the closing phenylalanine or tryptophan. A D gene is named only where the DNA matches it firmly. Clone size is shown for a subset of rows, as once, few, many or a class of expanded clone.

D	V	J	size	CDR3	DNA
TRBD1	TRBV30	TRBJ1-1	NA	CAWSLPQGGPTEAFF	TGTGCCTGGAGCCTACCCCAGGGGGGCCCCACTGAAGCTTTCTTT
NA	TRBV12-3/TRBV12-4	TRBJ2-2	many	CASSPGHLATNTGELFF	TGTGCCAGCAGTCCGGGACATTTAGCAACGAACACCGGGGAGCTGTTTTTT
NA	TRBV4-1	TRBJ2-3	few	CASSQEGWQGGADTQYF	TGCGCCAGCAGCCAAGAAGGATGGCAGGGGGGCGCAGATACGCAGTATTTT
NA	TRBV24-1	TRBJ2-1	NA	CATRQTGLGEQFF	TGTGCCACCAGGCAAACGGGGCTGGGTGAGCAGTTCTTC
NA	TRBV27	TRBJ2-7	NA	CASRTTPASYEQYF	TGTGCCAGCAGAACCACCCCGGCGTCCTACGAGCAGTACTTC
TRBD1	TRBV9	TRBJ2-1	NA	CASSETTGGAYNEQFF	TGTGCCAGCAGCGAGACGACAGGGGGCGCCTACAATGAGCAGTTCTTC
NA	TRBV10-1	TRBJ2-2	NA	CASSGSDAGELFF	TGCGCCAGCAGTGGGTCGGACGCCGGGGAGCTGTTTTTT
NA	TRBV20-1	TRBJ2-1	NA	CSASVTGRYNEQFF	TGCAGTGCTAGCGTCACAGGGAGGTACAATGAGCAGTTCTTC
NA	TRBV27	TRBJ1-3	NA	CASRGSSGNTIYF	TGTGCCAGCCGAGGCAGCTCTGGAAACACCATATATTTT
NA	TRBV27	TRBJ1-5	NA	CASSRKPQGCCGNQPQHF	TGTGCCAGCAGCCGGAAACCACAGGGTTGTTGTGGTAATCAGCCCCAGCATTTT
NA	TRBV12-3/TRBV12-4	TRBJ1-4	few	CASSFFPPGQRTTNEKLFF	TGTGCCAGCAGTTTCTTCCCCCCTGGACAGCGCACAACTAATGAAAAACTGTTTTTT
NA	TRBV12-3/TRBV12-4	TRBJ2-7	few	CASTLGSSYEQYF	TGTGCCAGTACCTTAGGGAGCTCCTACGAGCAGTACTTC
NA	TRBV6-2/TRBV6-3	TRBJ2-7	many	CASSSDYEQYF	TGTGCCAGCAGCTCCGACTACGAGCAGTACTTC
NA	TRBV7-9	TRBJ2-1	NA	CASSLAYNYNEQFF	TGTGCCAGCAGCTTGGCCTACAATTACAATGAGCAGTTCTTC
NA	TRBV19	TRBJ2-7	NA	CASSIYGMGEQYF	TGTGCCAGTAGTATATATGGGATGGGCGAGCAGTACTTC
NA	TRBV9	TRBJ2-7	NA	CASSVEGSGIYEQYF	TGTGCCAGCAGCGTAGAGGGTAGCGGCATCTACGAGCAGTACTTC
NA	TRBV7-9	TRBJ2-7	many	CASSLAMAPGDEQYF	TGTGCCAGCAGCTTAGCGATGGCCCCGGGGGACGAGCAGTACTTC
NA	TRBV12-3/TRBV12-4	TRBJ1-1	NA	CASSLALGGIMNTEAFF	TGTGCCAGCAGTTTAGCGTTAGGCGGAATCATGAACACTGAAGCTTTCTTT
NA	TRBV27	TRBJ2-1	once	CASSPPGEVNEQFF	TGTGCCAGCAGTCCCCCCGGGGAAGTCAATGAGCAGTTCTTC
NA	TRBV9	TRBJ1-3	NA	CASTLRGDSGNTIYF	TGTGCCAGCACCCTCCGAGGGGACTCTGGAAACACCATATATTTT
NA	TRBV4-1	TRBJ2-1	NA	CASSQEGGFGDEQFF	TGCGCCAGCAGCCAAGAAGGGGGTTTTGGAGATGAGCAGTTCTTC
NA	TRBV21-1	TRBJ2-7	NA	CASSRWYEQYF	TGTGCCAGCAGCAGGTGGTACGAGCAGTACTTC
NA	TRBV12-3/TRBV12-4	TRBJ2-2	few	CASSSPWVSNTGELFF	TGTGCCAGCAGTTCCCCGTGGGTTTCGAACACCGGGGAGCTGTTTTTT
NA	TRBV12-3/TRBV12-4	TRBJ2-6	NA	CASSLMCSGANVLTF	TGTGCCAGCAGTTTAATGTGCTCTGGGGCCAACGTCCTGACTTTC
TRBD1	TRBV3-1	TRBJ1-1	NA	CASSQTHGAGGLDTEAFF	TGTGCCAGCAGCCAGACACACGGGGCAGGGGGGCTGGACACTGAAGCTTTCTTT
NA	TRBV4-2	TRBJ2-7	NA	CASSQRGGGREVAYEQYF	TGTGCCAGCAGCCAGAGGGGAGGGGGAAGGGAGGTAGCCTACGAGCAGTACTTC
NA	TRBV18	TRBJ1-1	few	CASSPGRRPTTEAFF	TGTGCCAGCTCACCAGGGCGGAGGCCGACCACTGAAGCTTTCTTT
NA	TRBV7-6	TRBJ2-7	once	CASSPGPNPYEQYF	TGTGCCAGCAGCCCGGGCCCCAATCCCTACGAGCAGTACTTC
TRBD2	TRBV6-1	TRBJ2-7	many	CASSEAIVAGTHEQYF	TGTGCCAGCAGTGAAGCCATCGTAGCGGGAACCCACGAGCAGTACTTC
TRBD2	TRBV27	TRBJ2-7	NA	CASSPLGTSSYEQYF	TGTGCCAGCAGCCCCTTGGGGACTAGCTCCTACGAGCAGTACTTC
NA	TRBV2	TRBJ1-2	NA	CASSERATNYGYTF	TGTGCCAGCAGTGAAAGGGCAACTAACTATGGCTACACCTTC
NA	TRBV18	TRBJ1-5	NA	CASSRKGHQPQHF	TGTGCCAGCTCACGTAAGGGGCATCAGCCCCAGCATTTT
NA	TRBV4-1	TRBJ2-3	once	CASSQAPGVTDTQYF	TGCGCCAGCAGCCAAGCCCCAGGGGTAACAGATACGCAGTATTTT
TRBD1	TRBV4-1	TRBJ1-5	NA	CASSWDRGNQPQHF	TGCGCCAGCAGCTGGGACAGGGGCAATCAGCCCCAGCATTTT
TRBD1	TRBV11-3	TRBJ2-7	NA	CASSPLQGDEQYF	TGTGCCAGCAGCCCTCTCCAGGGGGACGAGCAGTACTTC
NA	TRBV10-2	TRBJ2-2	few	CASRPNTGELFF	TGCGCCAGCAGACCCAACACCGGGGAGCTGTTTTTT